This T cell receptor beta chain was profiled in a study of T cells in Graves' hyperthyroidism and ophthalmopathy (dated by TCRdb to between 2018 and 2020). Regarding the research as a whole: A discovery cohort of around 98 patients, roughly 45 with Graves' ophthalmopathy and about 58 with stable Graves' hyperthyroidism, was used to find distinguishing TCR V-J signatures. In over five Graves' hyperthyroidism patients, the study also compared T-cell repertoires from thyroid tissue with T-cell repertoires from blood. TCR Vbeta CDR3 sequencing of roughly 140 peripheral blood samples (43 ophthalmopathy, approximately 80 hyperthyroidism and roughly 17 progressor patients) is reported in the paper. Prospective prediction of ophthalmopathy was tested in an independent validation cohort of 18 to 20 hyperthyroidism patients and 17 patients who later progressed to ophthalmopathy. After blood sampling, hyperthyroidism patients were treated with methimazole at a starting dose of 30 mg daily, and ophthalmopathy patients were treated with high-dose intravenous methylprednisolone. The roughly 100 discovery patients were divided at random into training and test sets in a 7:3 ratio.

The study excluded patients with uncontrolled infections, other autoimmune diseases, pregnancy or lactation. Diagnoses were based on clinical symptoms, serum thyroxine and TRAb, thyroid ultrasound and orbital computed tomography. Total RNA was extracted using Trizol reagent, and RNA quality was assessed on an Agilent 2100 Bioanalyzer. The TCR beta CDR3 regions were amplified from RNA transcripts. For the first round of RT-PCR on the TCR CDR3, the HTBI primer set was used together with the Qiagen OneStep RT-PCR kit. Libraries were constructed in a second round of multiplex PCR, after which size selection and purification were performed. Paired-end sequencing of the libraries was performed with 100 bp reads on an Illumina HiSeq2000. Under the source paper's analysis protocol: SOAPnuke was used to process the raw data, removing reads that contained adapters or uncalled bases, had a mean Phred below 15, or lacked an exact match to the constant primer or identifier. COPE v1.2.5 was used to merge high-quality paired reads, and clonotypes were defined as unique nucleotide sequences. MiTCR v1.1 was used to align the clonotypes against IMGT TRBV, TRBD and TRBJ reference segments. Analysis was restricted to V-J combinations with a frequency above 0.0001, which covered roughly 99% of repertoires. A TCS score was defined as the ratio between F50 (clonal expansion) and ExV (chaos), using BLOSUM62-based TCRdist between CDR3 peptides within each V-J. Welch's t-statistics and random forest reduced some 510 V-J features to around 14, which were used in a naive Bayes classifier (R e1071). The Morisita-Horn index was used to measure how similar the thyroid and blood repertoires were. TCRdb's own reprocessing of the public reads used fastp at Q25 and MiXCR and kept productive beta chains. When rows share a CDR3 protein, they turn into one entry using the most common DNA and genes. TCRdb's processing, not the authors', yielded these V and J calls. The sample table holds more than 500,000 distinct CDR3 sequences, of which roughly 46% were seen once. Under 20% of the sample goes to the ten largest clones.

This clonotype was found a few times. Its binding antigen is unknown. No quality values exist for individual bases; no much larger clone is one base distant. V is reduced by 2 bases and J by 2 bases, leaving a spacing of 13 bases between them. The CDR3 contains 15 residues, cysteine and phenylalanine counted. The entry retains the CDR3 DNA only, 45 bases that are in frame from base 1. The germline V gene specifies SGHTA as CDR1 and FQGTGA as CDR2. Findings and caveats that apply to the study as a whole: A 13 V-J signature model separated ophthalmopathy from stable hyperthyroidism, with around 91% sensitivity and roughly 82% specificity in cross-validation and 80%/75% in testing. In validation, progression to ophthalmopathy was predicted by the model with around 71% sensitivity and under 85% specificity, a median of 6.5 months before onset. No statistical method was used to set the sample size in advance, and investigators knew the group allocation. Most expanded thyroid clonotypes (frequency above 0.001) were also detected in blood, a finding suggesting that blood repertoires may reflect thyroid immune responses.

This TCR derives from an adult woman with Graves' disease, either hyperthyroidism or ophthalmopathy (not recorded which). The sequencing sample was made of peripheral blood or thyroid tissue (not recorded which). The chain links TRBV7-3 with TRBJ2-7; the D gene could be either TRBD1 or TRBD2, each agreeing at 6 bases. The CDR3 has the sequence CASSLAAEGAYEQYF. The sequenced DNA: TGTGCCAGCAGCTTAGCCGCGGAGGGGGCCTACGAGCAGTACTTC.